Below, 19 T cell receptor delta chains from the same sample are listed, as sequenced in a study of gamma-delta chains in newborns, infants, children. TCRdb processed the reads again with the CATT caller. The sample has 3,500 to 5,000 delta-chain clones; around 6.2% are singletons. The source material was blood. The receptors originated from a child who was a newborn, infant or young child, either healthy, febrile or measles-vaccinated (not recorded which).

The sample holds a few counts of this clone. V is TRDV3 and J is TRDJ2; 10 bases are a match to TRDD3. J was trimmed by 2 bases and V by 1 base; bases with no gene match: 10. CDR3 length: 17 residues. Germline V gene lookup returns CDR1 TVYSNPD and CDR2 GDNSRS (reference sequence). In nucleotides, the CDR3 is TGTGCCTTTAAGTTCCTGGGGGATAAATGGTTGACAGCACAACTCTTCTTT. Its translation is CAFKFLGDKWLTAQLFF.

The V call is TRDV2, the J call TRDJ2, with TRDD3 matching over 8 bases. Assignment of the J gene here rests on matching the DNA to germline, because TCRdb gives none. The CDR3 spans 18 residues. The J segment lost 9 bases and the V segment lost 0 bases, leaving 17 bases of the junction unmatched. Germline CDR1 and CDR2: GEAIGNYY and EKD. The CDR3 nucleotides read TGTGCCTGTGACACCGGGGGTGAGGGATACGCGTATACAACACAACTCTTCTTT. Protein: CACDTGGEGYAYTTQLFF.

No V gene was called, though TRDJ3 was called as the J gene; the D call TRDD3 from the table was never checked on the DNA. CDR3 length: 21 amino acids. The CDR3 here is CACDVLGDTLTSSWDTRQMFF. CDR3 nucleotide sequence: TGTGCCTGTGACGTACTGGGGGATACGCTAACAAGCTCCTGGGACACCCGACAGATGTTTTTC.

This clone was found a few times. The rearrangement uses TRDV2 and TRDJ3; 10 bases align to TRDD3. The CDR3 totals 19 residues. Germline-derived CDR1 and CDR2 are GEAIGNYY and EKD. V lost 3 bases to trimming and J lost 2 bases; unmatched junction nucleotides: 9. CDR3 DNA sequence: TGTGCCTGTGACTTACTGGGGGATCGTTCCACCTGGGACACCCGACAGATGTTTTTC. Translating gives CACDLLGDRSTWDTRQMFF.

Note on this clone: Germline is not matched at one junction end, which may reflect a read error. The chain combines TRDV2 with TRDJ3; 10 bases are a match to TRDD3. Germline values: CDR1 GEAIGNYY, CDR2 EKD. This CDR3 is built from 19 residues. The CDR3 region is CACDTWGIHSSRDTRQMFF. The CDR3 region has the DNA TGTGCCTGTGACACCTGGGGGATACACAGCTCCCGGGACACCCGACAGATGTTTTTC.

This clone appeared a few times. The chain carries TRAV29/DV5 and TRDJ1; 11 nucleotides match TRDD3. The V gene end was trimmed by 2 bases and the J gene end by 10 bases; junction bases not matched to a gene: 37. Germline CDR1 reads NSMFDY; CDR2 reads ISSIKDK. The CDR3 sequence is 23 residues long. DNA for the CDR3: TGTGCAGCAAGTCCTAGGCCTTCCCTTAAGCCTTCCCCGCGACTGGGGGATAAAAGGGGACTCATCTTT. Translating gives CAASPRPSLKPSPRLGDKRGLIF.

V usage is TRDV2 and J usage is TRDJ3, with a possible D match to TRDD3 (5 bases). The CDR3 extends over 20 amino acids. Between the trimmed V and J ends, which lost 0 bases and 0 bases, there was a span of 17 bases. Germline CDR1 is GEAIGNYY and CDR2 is EKD. CDR3 residues: CACDTVWWGAVSWDTRQMFF. Here the CDR3 DNA reads TGTGCCTGTGACACCGTTTGGTGGGGAGCCGTCTCCTGGGACACCCGACAGATGTTTTTC.

The DNA of the CDR3 is TGTGCAGCAAGCCCCAGCTCCTCGCCCGGGGGATACGCGTATCCTGGGAGGGTAAACACCGATAAACTCATCTTT. Translation: CAASPSSSPGGYAYPGRVNTDKLIF. The rearrangement uses TRAV29/DV5 and TRDJ1, with 10 bases that match TRDD3. Germline CDR1 reads NSMFDY; CDR2 reads ISSIKDK. This CDR3 region has 25 residues. V shed 1 base, J shed 0 bases, and the junction held 33 bases outside the gene matches.

This clone was seen more than once but under ten times. V is TRDV2 and J is TRDJ3; possible D gene TRDD3, 6 bases. Per germline, CDR1 GEAIGNYY and CDR2 EKD. V was clipped by 0 bases and J by 2 bases, with 10 bases between them. The length of the CDR3 is 17 residues. CDR3 residues: CACDTAGETWDTRQMFF. The CDR3 DNA reads as TGTGCCTGTGACACCGCTGGGGAAACCTGGGACACCCGACAGATGTTTTTC.

The rearrangement links TRDV2 to TRDJ3, with D perhaps matching TRDD3 (6 bases). There are 18 residues in the CDR3. V lost 1 base and J 0 bases, leaving 12 bases between the germline ends. Germline CDR1 and CDR2: GEAIGNYY and EKD. The CDR3 is CACDTVGANSWDTRQMFF. In DNA, the CDR3 is TGTGCCTGTGACACGGTGGGGGCCAACTCCTGGGACACCCGACAGATGTTTTTC.

The gene calls are TRDV2 and TRDJ1, with a possible D match to TRDD3 (6 bases). CDR1 is GEAIGNYY and CDR2 is EKD in the germline V gene. The CDR3 loop spans 16 amino acids. Between the trimmed V and J ends, which lost 0 bases and 0 bases, there was a span of 13 bases. The CDR3 sequence: CACDTVLGKNTDKLIF. The DNA of the CDR3 is TGTGCCTGTGACACCGTACTGGGTAAAAACACCGATAAACTCATCTTT.

Points on this clone: This CDR3 is also generated by other DNA sequences in the sample. CDR3 coding DNA: TGTGCCTGTGACACGACTACTGGGGGATACCCTAGCTCCTGGGACACCCGACAGATGTTTTTC. Protein product: CACDTTTGGYPSSWDTRQMFF. The V call is TRDV2, the J call TRDJ3; 12 bases agree with TRDD3. Losses at the gene ends were 1 base for V and 0 bases for J; bases not matched to a gene: 9. This CDR3 has 21 residues. CDR1 and CDR2 (germline): GEAIGNYY, EKD.

V gene TRDV2 combines with J gene TRDJ3; 13 nucleotides agree with TRDD3. As TCRdb names no J gene, one was assigned here on the basis of a DNA match to germline. The CDR3 runs 20 residues. In germline, CDR1 is GEAIGNYY, CDR2 EKD. Germline trimming cut 2 bases from V and 0 bases from J; bases unmatched to any gene: 6. For the CDR3, the DNA is TGTGCCTGTGACAGACTGGGGGATACGGACAGCTCCTGGGACACCCGACAGATGTTTTTC. Amino acid sequence: CACDRLGDTDSSWDTRQMFF.

The table lists this clone with a few counts. V usage is TRAV29/DV5 and J usage is TRDJ1; possibly TRDD3 for D (6 bases). Trimming removed 0 bases at V and 0 bases at J, with 18 bases between. The CDR3 is 17 residues long. CDR1 is NSMFDY and CDR2 is ISSIKDK in the germline V gene. This chain's CDR3 is CAASASPGERYTDKLIF. The DNA for the CDR3 is TGTGCAGCAAGCGCGAGTCCGGGGGAGAGATACACCGATAAACTCATCTTT. Full variable domain (missing parts from reference TRAV29/DV5 and TRDJ1): DQQVKQNSPSLSVQEGRISILNCDYTNSMFDYFLWYKKYPAEGPTFLISISSIKDKNEDGRFTVFLNKSAKHLSLHIVPSQPGDSAVYFCAASASPGERYTDKLIFGKGTRVTVEP.

The chain carries TRDV2 and TRDJ2, with TRDD3 matching 8 bases. CDR1 and CDR2 (germline): GEAIGNYY, EKD. The CDR3 runs 17 residues. V lost 0 bases, J lost 5 bases, and 10 bases stayed unmatched. This CDR3 is CACDTGRLGESTAQLFF. DNA for the CDR3: TGTGCCTGTGACACCGGACGTCTGGGGGAATCAACAGCACAACTCTTCTTT.

This clone was recorded a few times. The chain uses TRDV2 and TRDJ3; the match to TRDD3 covers 9 bases. Germline assignment: CDR1 GEAIGNYY and CDR2 EKD. There are 19 residues in the CDR3. Trimming at V came to 0 bases and at J to 0 bases, leaving 5 bases not matched to a gene. CDR3 in DNA: TGTGCCTGTGACACCGTCGGGGGATACCGCTCCTGGGACACCCGACAGATGTTTTTC. This codes for CACDTVGGYRSWDTRQMFF.

The rearrangement uses TRDV2 and TRDJ2; tentative D call: TRDD3 (5 bases). Because TCRdb records no J gene, it was assigned here through a match of the DNA to germline. The CDR3 length is 15 residues. The germline V and J ends were trimmed by 4 bases and 5 bases, with 16 bases remaining between them. Germline V CDR1 and CDR2: GEAIGNYY, EKD. The CDR3 DNA is TGTGCCTGTGAAAAGGGGAGAAGAGAAACAGCACAACTCTTCTTT. Protein sequence: CACEKGRRETAQLFF.

The V gene is TRDV1, the J gene TRDJ1, with D tentatively TRDD3 (6 bases). CDR3 length: 20 amino acids. The V gene lost 4 bases and the J gene lost 0 bases, with 27 bases spanning the gap. CDR1 TSWWSYY and CDR2 QGS come from the germline V gene. CDR3 sequence: CALGASGGDPYDLYTDKLIF. CDR3 sequence (DNA): TGTGCTCTTGGGGCAAGTGGGGGGGACCCCTACGACTTGTACACCGATAAACTCATCTTT.

This clone came up a few times. The gene calls are TRDV1 and TRDJ1; TRDD3 matches 12 bases. This CDR3 spans 21 amino acids. The J segment lost 2 bases and the V segment lost 5 bases, leaving 21 bases of the junction unmatched. Looked up from germline, CDR1 is TSWWSYY and CDR2 is QGS. Here the CDR3 DNA reads TGTGCTCTTGGGAAGGGCCCTTACTGGGGGATACTATCTCACAGGACCGATAAACTCATCTTT. Protein product: CALGKGPYWGILSHRTDKLIF.